These T cell receptor beta chains were read from a single sample in a study of blood T cell repertoires in COVID-19. Profiling relied on immunoSEQ multiplex PCR, and the TCRdb table lists in-frame clones only, not all of them. Seen here are 250,000 to 300,000 clones, roughly 90% observed once, and the top ten hold 2% to 2.5%. The sequencing input was peripheral blood. Receptors were obtained from a woman aged 25 to 39 with COVID-19, enrolled during active disease. The CDR3 runs from the conserved cysteine through the conserved F or W. A D gene is named only where the DNA matches it firmly. The size entry is marked missing in some rows and otherwise reads once, few, many or a size class.

d_gene: NA
j_gene: TRBJ1-4
abundance: NA
v_gene: TRBV3-1/TRBV3-2
CDR3nt: TGTGCCAGCAGCCTGGGGCCTTCAACTAATGAAAAACTGTTTTTT
CDR3aa: CASSLGPSTNEKLFF

d_gene: TRBD2
j_gene: TRBJ2-1
abundance: NA
v_gene: TRBV5-1
CDR3nt: TGCGCCAGCAGCTTGGGTTGGGGACTAGCGGGTATGAGCTCCTACAATGAGCAGTTCTTC
CDR3aa: CASSLGWGLAGMSSYNEQFF

d_gene: TRBD2
j_gene: TRBJ2-1
abundance: NA
v_gene: TRBV11-3
CDR3nt: TGTGCCAGCAGCCAGACTAGCGAATCCTACAATGAGCAGTTCTTC
CDR3aa: CASSQTSESYNEQFF

d_gene: TRBD1
j_gene: TRBJ2-2
abundance: NA
v_gene: TRBV5-4
CDR3nt: TGTGCCAGCAGCACGTGGGACAGGTCGAACGGGGAGCTGTTTTTT
CDR3aa: CASSTWDRSNGELFF

d_gene: NA
j_gene: TRBJ1-6
abundance: NA
v_gene: TRBV28
CDR3nt: TGTGCCAGCAGTTACCCAGGGTCCCCCTATAATTCACCCCTCCACTTT
CDR3aa: CASSYPGSPYNSPLHF

d_gene: NA
j_gene: TRBJ1-2
abundance: NA
v_gene: TRBV28
CDR3nt: TGTGCCAGCAGTTTATCTCAACAGGAAAGGTCGAATGGCTACACCTTC
CDR3aa: CASSLSQQERSNGYTF

d_gene: NA
j_gene: TRBJ1-5
abundance: NA
v_gene: TRBV18
CDR3nt: TGTGCCAGCTCACCCCAGGGGAATCAGCCCCAGCATTTT
CDR3aa: CASSPQGNQPQHF

d_gene: NA
j_gene: TRBJ2-7
abundance: NA
v_gene: TRBV29-1
CDR3nt: TGCAGCGTTGAAGGTGGCAGGGAGGATCCCTACGAGCAGTACTTC
CDR3aa: CSVEGGREDPYEQYF

d_gene: TRBD2
j_gene: TRBJ2-1
abundance: NA
v_gene: TRBV27
CDR3nt: TGTGCCATCGAACATGAGCGGGGGGGGCTCTACAATGAGCAGTTCTTC
CDR3aa: CAIEHERGGLYNEQFF

d_gene: TRBD1
j_gene: TRBJ2-5
abundance: NA
v_gene: TRBV15
CDR3nt: TGTGCCACCAGCAGCCCCGGACAGGGCTCCCAAGAGACCCAGTACTTC
CDR3aa: CATSSPGQGSQETQYF

d_gene: TRBD2
j_gene: TRBJ2-3
abundance: NA
v_gene: TRBV7-3
CDR3nt: TGTGCCAGCAGCTTGGGCCTAGCGGGAGACCCAGATACGCAGTATTTT
CDR3aa: CASSLGLAGDPDTQYF

d_gene: NA
j_gene: TRBJ1-5
abundance: NA
v_gene: TRBV2
CDR3nt: TGTGCCAGCAGTGAAGCGCGGGGGGCAGGTCAGCCCCAGCATTTT
CDR3aa: CASSEARGAGQPQHF

d_gene: NA
j_gene: TRBJ1-1
abundance: NA
v_gene: TRBV25-1
CDR3nt: TGTGCCAGCAGTGAATCCCCGACAGGGAACACTGAAGCTTTCTTT
CDR3aa: CASSESPTGNTEAFF

d_gene: NA
j_gene: TRBJ2-1
abundance: few
v_gene: TRBV3-1/TRBV3-2
CDR3nt: TGTGCCAGCAGCCAAGGCGTGGGCCCCAATGAGCAGTTCTTC
CDR3aa: CASSQGVGPNEQFF

d_gene: TRBD1
j_gene: TRBJ1-1
abundance: NA
v_gene: TRBV6-5
CDR3nt: TGTGCCAGCAGTTGGGGACAGGGCGCTGAAGCTTTCTTT
CDR3aa: CASSWGQGAEAFF

d_gene: NA
j_gene: TRBJ2-2
abundance: NA
v_gene: TRBV3-1/TRBV3-2
CDR3nt: TGTGCCAGCAGCCCCCCACAGGGGAACACCGGGGAGCTGTTTTTT
CDR3aa: CASSPPQGNTGELFF

d_gene: TRBD2
j_gene: TRBJ2-5
abundance: NA
v_gene: TRBV12-5
CDR3nt: TGTGCTAGTGGTCCCGGGACTAGCGGAGGGGAGACCCAGTACTTC
CDR3aa: CASGPGTSGGETQYF

d_gene: NA
j_gene: TRBJ1-3
abundance: few
v_gene: TRBV5-1
CDR3nt: TGCGCCAGCAGCTCGACAGTCACCTCTGGAAACACCATATATTTT
CDR3aa: CASSSTVTSGNTIYF

d_gene: TRBD2
j_gene: TRBJ2-5
abundance: NA
v_gene: TRBV5-1
CDR3nt: TGCGCCAGCAGCTTAGAGACTAGCGGAGGGGGAGAGACCCAGTACTTC
CDR3aa: CASSLETSGGGETQYF

d_gene: NA
j_gene: TRBJ1-6
abundance: NA
v_gene: TRBV3-1/TRBV3-2
CDR3nt: TGTGCCAGCAGCCAACGACAGTATAATTCACCCCTCCACTTT
CDR3aa: CASSQRQYNSPLHF

d_gene: NA
j_gene: TRBJ2-5
abundance: NA
v_gene: TRBV5-4
CDR3nt: TGTGCCAGCAGCTTGGATCAGGGTTCCCAAGAGACCCAGTACTTC
CDR3aa: CASSLDQGSQETQYF

d_gene: NA
j_gene: TRBJ2-1
abundance: NA
v_gene: TRBV30
CDR3nt: TGTGCCTGGAGTGTCACCGGGAGCTCTTACAATGAGCAGTTCTTC
CDR3aa: CAWSVTGSSYNEQFF

d_gene: NA
j_gene: TRBJ2-1
abundance: once
v_gene: TRBV3-1/TRBV3-2
CDR3nt: TGTGCCAGCAGCCAAGATTGGGCAGGGGCCAATGAGCAGTTCTTC
CDR3aa: CASSQDWAGANEQFF

d_gene: NA
j_gene: TRBJ2-7
abundance: NA
v_gene: TRBV5-1
CDR3nt: TGCGCCAGCAGCCTTAACAGGCCCTACGAGCAGTACTTC
CDR3aa: CASSLNRPYEQYF

d_gene: TRBD2
j_gene: TRBJ2-1
abundance: NA
v_gene: TRBV5-5
CDR3nt: TGTGCCAGCAGCTTGAGGTCTAGCGGATACAATGAGCAGTTCTTC
CDR3aa: CASSLRSSGYNEQFF

d_gene: NA
j_gene: TRBJ2-2
abundance: NA
v_gene: TRBV11-3
CDR3nt: TGTGCCAGCAGCTCGGGACTTAACACCGGGGAGCTGTTTTTT
CDR3aa: CASSSGLNTGELFF

d_gene: TRBD1
j_gene: TRBJ1-6
abundance: NA
v_gene: TRBV7-2
CDR3nt: TGTGCCAGCAGCTTAGTGGTGGGGCAGGGGGCCAATTCACCCCTCCACTTT
CDR3aa: CASSLVVGQGANSPLHF

d_gene: NA
j_gene: TRBJ1-1
abundance: once
v_gene: TRBV28
CDR3nt: TGTGCCAGCAGTTTCGTAGGGGGCACTGAAGCTTTCTTT
CDR3aa: CASSFVGGTEAFF

d_gene: TRBD2
j_gene: TRBJ2-3
abundance: NA
v_gene: TRBV5-1
CDR3nt: TGCGCCAGCAGTTTAACCGGGACTAGCGGTACAGATACGCAGTATTTT
CDR3aa: CASSLTGTSGTDTQYF